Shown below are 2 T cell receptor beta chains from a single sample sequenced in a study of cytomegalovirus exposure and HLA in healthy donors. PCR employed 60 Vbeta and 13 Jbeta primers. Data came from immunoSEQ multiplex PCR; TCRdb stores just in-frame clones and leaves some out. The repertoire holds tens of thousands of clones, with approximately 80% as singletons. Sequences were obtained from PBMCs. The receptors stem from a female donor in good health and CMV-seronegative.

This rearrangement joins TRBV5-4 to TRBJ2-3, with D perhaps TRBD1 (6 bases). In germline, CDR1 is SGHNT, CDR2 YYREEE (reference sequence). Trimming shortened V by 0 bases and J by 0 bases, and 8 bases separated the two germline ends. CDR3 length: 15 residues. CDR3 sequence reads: CASSLEGVSTDTQYF. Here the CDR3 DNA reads TGTGCCAGCAGCTTGGAGGGGGTCAGCACAGATACGCAGTATTTT.

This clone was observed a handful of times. This CDR3 is CASSQDGGNEQFF. In DNA form, the CDR3 reads TGTGCCAGCAGTCAGGACGGAGGTAATGAGCAGTTCTTC. V is TRBV27 and J is TRBJ2-1; TRBD2 is a possible D gene (5 bases). Between the trimmed V and J ends, which lost 5 bases and 7 bases, there was a span of 12 bases. This CDR3 has 13 residues. Per germline, CDR1 MNHEY and CDR2 SMNVEV (reference sequence).